This paragraph covers one T cell receptor beta chain sequence. This clonotype came up a few times. No antigen is known for it. No clone much larger than this one lies a single base away; base qualities are absent. The sequencing machine was an Illumina HiSeq 2500. Quantitative 5'-RACE with molecular barcodes was the method used to prepare the TCR beta libraries. On the study's bioinformatics: To identify disease-linked TCR variants, a new computational method was used, one built on a probabilistic model of VDJ rearrangement. TCRdb applied fastp at Q25 and MiXCR to the public reads, then kept only in-frame beta chains. Identical CDR3 protein sequences are pooled into one entry, listed with their most common genes and DNA. The V and J calls and clone size come from TCRdb's table, not from the authors' own analysis. The sample includes approximately 200,000 distinct CDR3 sequences, with about 13% observed a single time. 16% of the sample is taken by the ten largest.

The sample is drawn from a study of CD8 T cells in ankylosing spondylitis (dated 2017 in TCRdb). Regarding the complete study: The study set out to find disease-linked TCR variants by profiling T cell receptor beta repertoires in ankylosing spondylitis patients and healthy donors. The whole study cohort included over a hundred healthy donors and roughly 24 ankylosing spondylitis patients. Peripheral blood samples were taken, and synovial fluid was additionally collected from ankylosing spondylitis patients. Findings and caveats that apply to the study as a whole: The disease-linked clones had a CD8+ phenotype and were found at relatively low frequencies in peripheral blood. Some motif variants were previously reported in synovial fluid and blood of reactive arthritis patients, suggesting common disease-initiation mechanisms. The disease-linked clones were reported as significantly enriched in matched synovial fluid samples from ankylosing spondylitis patients. Blood from ankylosing spondylitis patients appeared to be characterized by a TCR beta motif composed of several highly homologous amino acid variants.

Based on the germline V gene, the CDR1 and CDR2 sequences are MNHNS and SASEGT. The CDR3 contains 14 residues, cysteine and phenylalanine counted. This entry keeps only the CDR3 DNA: 42 bases, framed from base 1. After removal of 6 bases from V and 6 bases from J, the junction retains 7 bases not matched to a gene. This receptor was taken from a male donor with ankylosing spondylitis or in good health (not recorded which). Source material: blood, either unsorted or a sorted T cell fraction (not recorded which). Recombination linked TRBV6-1 to TRBJ2-1; 8 central nucleotides agree with TRBD2. Here the CDR3 is given as CASSPTGGPNEQFF. The base sequence is TGTGCCAGCAGCCCCACGGGGGGGCCCAATGAGCAGTTCTTC.